This T cell receptor (beta chain) was sequenced during a study of chemoradiotherapy in HPV16-positive cancers. This CDR3 has 14 amino acids. V shed 1 base and J 4 bases; nucleotides not matched to a gene: 3. Germline-derived CDR1 and CDR2 are SEHNR and FQNEAQ (reference sequence). Libraries were prepared by immunoSEQ multiplex PCR; TCRdb keeps only in-frame clonotypes and omits some of them. The table lists some 30,000 clones, about 88% of them singletons. This receptor was obtained from a human donor with HPV-associated anogenital cancer. V gene TRBV7-9 combines with J gene TRBJ2-5; 7 bases are shared with TRBD2. The material sequenced was blood, taken from a patient who underwent chemoradiotherapy. The CDR3 spells CASSLGPGGETQYF. CDR3 nucleotide sequence: TGTGCCAGCAGCTTAGGGCCGGGAGGAGAGACCCAGTACTTC.